This TCR beta chain is from a study of T-cell reconstitution after alpha-beta-depleted transplantation in children. Whole-study findings and limits: Hyperexpanded clones declined; after one year, newly produced T cells mostly supplied diversity. Several hundred expanded graft clones reportedly gave rise to the alpha-beta T cells present about two months after transplant. Elevated TCRbeta diversity at day 60 was traced, in some patients, to surviving recipient T cells and thymic progenitors.

This clonotype appeared many times. Its antigen is currently unknown. Trimming took 0 bases from V and 2 from J, leaving 5 bases between them. Germline CDR1 is SGHVS and CDR2 is FQNEAQ. The CDR3 extends over 15 amino acids. Preparation of the TCRbeta library used unique molecular identifiers. TCRdb re-analysed the PCR reads in MiXCR, keeping a single row per CDR3 protein. The repertoire holds around 300,000 distinct CDR3 sequences, roughly 11% seen once, with about 25% in the top ten. The chain has TRBV7-8 and TRBJ2-6; unclear D gene. This receptor was identified in a male patient aged 2-15 years who had a stem cell transplant for chronic granulomatous disease, so the T cells may come from the graft donor. The sequenced sample was peripheral blood, obtained 180 days after TCRalphabeta/CD19-depleted stem cell transplant. CDR3 in amino acids: CASSLAYAGANVLTF. The CDR3 DNA sequence: TGTGCCAGCAGCTTAGCTTACGCTGGGGCCAACGTCCTGACTTTC. Using reference TRBV7-8 and TRBJ2-6 for the parts outside the CDR3, the full variable domain is GAGVSQSPRYKVAKRGQDVALRCDPISGHVSLFWYQQALGQGPEFLTYFQNEAQLDKSGLPSDRFFAERPEGSVSTLKIQRTQQEDSAVYLCASSLAYAGANVLTFGAGSRLTVL.